The present T cell receptor beta chain was sequenced within a study of OX40 agonist ivuxolimab in advanced cancers. The V and J ends lost 2 bases and 5 bases, in that order; junction bases with no gene match: 9. From germline, CDR1 is SGHDT and CDR2 YYEEEE. The CDR3 extends over 16 amino acids. Overall study findings and caveats: Researchers did not determine the expanded peripheral T cells' antigen specificity.

Libraries were prepared by immunoSEQ multiplex PCR; TCRdb keeps only in-frame clonotypes and omits some of them. The top ten hold approximately 2.2% of the sample, which has about 64,000 clones, approximately 88% seen once. As to this clone: No antigen is known for it.

The receptor comes from an adult with an advanced solid tumor such as melanoma, head and neck, liver or kidney cancer. The rearrangement uses TRBV5-6 and TRBJ2-5, with TRBD2 matching over 10 bases. Sequenced material: CD4+ or CD8+ T cells sorted from blood, taken in a trial of the OX40 agonist ivuxolimab. CDR3 sequence (DNA): TGTGCCAGCAGCTTCTCCAGCGGGGGGGCCTGGGAGACCCAGTACTTC. As protein: CASSFSSGGAWETQYF.